This T cell receptor (beta chain) was found in a study of blood T cell repertoires in COVID-19. Study-level information: Some COVID-19 samples were acute and others convalescent; all came from the United States, Italy and Spain. Nucleic acid was either cDNA or gDNA, and it came from T cells, B-cell-depleted T cells, or PBMCs.

Data came from immunoSEQ multiplex PCR; TCRdb stores just in-frame clones and leaves some out. The table includes around 260,000 clones, 86% detected once. CDR3 length: 14 residues. Germline V lookup: CDR1 LGHNA, CDR2 YSLEER. The germline V and J ends were trimmed by 4 bases and 6 bases, with 16 bases remaining between them. Sequencing input: peripheral blood. The chain joins TRBV4-3 to TRBJ2-7, with D perhaps matching TRBD1 (5 bases). This TCR was sampled from a man aged 25-45 years with active or convalescent COVID-19. The CDR3 loop reads CASSPQGLSPEQYF. The DNA of the CDR3 is TGCGCCAGCAGCCCCCAGGGCCTTTCTCCCGAGCAGTACTTC.